Listed below are T cell receptor beta chains from one sample, sequenced in a study of blood T cell repertoires in COVID-19. Assay used: immunoSEQ multiplex PCR; TCRdb lists only in-frame clones, some missing. The data show roughly 280,000 clones, more than 80% seen once. Sequenced sample: PBMCs or T cells enriched from blood (not recorded which). These receptors were collected from a woman younger than 35 who had recovered from COVID-19. Both conserved end residues are part of each CDR3. The order of the fields is J gene, D gene, clone size, V gene, CDR3 DNA, CDR3 protein. The D gene is left open where the match is weak. Only part of the rows carry a size: once, few, many, or a class if the clone is expanded.

>TRBJ1-1|.|.|TRBV11-2
TGTGCCAGCAGCTTTAGGGGGGGCGAGGGAAACACTGAAGCTTTCTTT
CASSFRGGEGNTEAFF
>TRBJ1-6|.|.|TRBV28
TGTGCCAGCAGTTTCCAGGGTTGGTCACCCCTCCACTTT
CASSFQGWSPLHF
>TRBJ1-2|.|.|TRBV7-9
TGTGCCAGCAGCTTAGGCAGGGCTGGCTACACCTTC
CASSLGRAGYTF
>TRBJ1-1|TRBD1|once|TRBV7-9
TGTGCCAGCAGCTTCGGACAGGGGTTGAACACTGAAGCTTTCTTT
CASSFGQGLNTEAFF
>TRBJ1-4|.|.|TRBV19
TGTGCCAGTAGTTTACAGGAAAAACTGTTTTTT
CASSLQEKLFF
>TRBJ1-1|.|.|TRBV7-8
TGTGCCAGCAGCTTAGATAGAGTCACTGAAGCTTTCTTT
CASSLDRVTEAFF
>TRBJ2-5|TRBD2|.|TRBV5-1
TGCGCCAGCAGCTTCGGTGCTAGCGGGGATCAAGAGACCCAGTACTTC
CASSFGASGDQETQYF
>TRBJ2-3|TRBD2|.|TRBV18
TGTGCCAGCTCCACGGTAGCGGGGGGGCCTACAGATACGCAGTATTTT
CASSTVAGGPTDTQYF
>TRBJ2-2|.|.|TRBV7-2
TGTGCCAGCAGCTTATTTGCAGGGCTCGACGGGGAGCTGTTTTTT
CASSLFAGLDGELFF
>TRBJ2-5|.|.|TRBV18
TGTGCCAGCTCACCACCCGCAGGCTTGTACCAAGAGACCCAGTACTTC
CASSPPAGLYQETQYF
>TRBJ2-2|.|.|TRBV9
TGTGCCAGCAGCGTAGAGGGGCTGGGGGAGCTGTTTTTT
CASSVEGLGELFF
>TRBJ1-2|.|.|TRBV28
TGTGCCAGCGGTGACAGGCTCTATGGCTACACCTTC
CASGDRLYGYTF
>TRBJ2-1|TRBD2|.|TRBV29-1
TGCAGCGTTGAAGACTATGGGACTAGCGGGGGCAGCTCCTACAATGAGCAGTTCTTC
CSVEDYGTSGGSSYNEQFF
>TRBJ1-6|.|.|TRBV4-1
TGCGCCAGCAGCTACGGACAGAATAATTCACCCCTCCACTTT
CASSYGQNNSPLHF
>TRBJ1-2|.|.|TRBV29-1
TGCAGCGGCCTAACAGGGCCCCATGGCTACACCTTC
CSGLTGPHGYTF
>TRBJ2-3|.|.|TRBV28
TGTGCCAGCAGTCGCGGGGACACAGATACGCAGTATTTT
CASSRGDTDTQYF
>TRBJ1-4|TRBD1|.|TRBV2
TGTGCCAGCAGAAGACAGGGGAGCACGACTAATGAAAAACTGTTTTTT
CASRRQGSTTNEKLFF
>TRBJ2-7|TRBD1|.|TRBV3-1/TRBV3-2
TGTGCCAGCAGCCTACAACCGGGACAGGGGGTCGAGCAGTACTTC
CASSLQPGQGVEQYF
>TRBJ2-1|TRBD2|.|TRBV5-1
TGCGCCAGCAGCTCGAGACTAGCGGGGGTCCCACTTTACAATGAGCAGTTCTTC
CASSSRLAGVPLYNEQFF
>TRBJ2-7|TRBD1|.|TRBV27
TGTGCCAGCAGTTCACTGGGACAGGGGACCCGCGAGCAGTACTTC
CASSSLGQGTREQYF
>TRBJ2-1|TRBD1|.|TRBV6-4
TGTGCCAGCAGAGGGACAGGGGAACCCCAAAATGAGCAGTTCTTC
CASRGTGEPQNEQFF
>TRBJ2-7|TRBD2|.|TRBV4-1
TGCGCCAGCAGCCAAGATGAGCGGGACCCCGCCTACGAGCAGTACTTC
CASSQDERDPAYEQYF
>TRBJ1-2|.|.|TRBV25-1
TGTGCCAGCAGGGGTCAGGGCTATGGCTACACCTTC
CASRGQGYGYTF
>TRBJ1-6|.|.|TRBV6-5
TGTGCCAGCATTGGCCTCGGGATTTCACCCCTCCACTTT
CASIGLGISPLHF
>TRBJ2-7|TRBD2|.|TRBV6-5
TGTGCCAGCAGCAGTAGCGGGGGGGACTACGAGCAGTACTTC
CASSSSGGDYEQYF
>TRBJ2-7|TRBD1|.|TRBV7-8
TGTGCCAGCAGCTTTGGGACAGGGGCCCCCCGTACCTACGAGCAGTACTTC
CASSFGTGAPRTYEQYF
>TRBJ1-4|TRBD1|.|TRBV27
TGTGCCAGCAGTCCGGGACAGGGGGCGCCTACTAATGAAAAACTGTTTTTT
CASSPGQGAPTNEKLFF
>TRBJ1-6|.|.|TRBV7-3
TGTGCCAGCAGCTTAACAAGACACCTTAATTCACCCCTCCACTTT
CASSLTRHLNSPLHF
>TRBJ2-2|TRBD2|few|TRBV5-1
TGCGCCAGCAGCCCGGACGGGGGGGCTCCGAACACCGGGGAGCTGTTTTTT
CASSPDGGAPNTGELFF
>TRBJ1-1|.|.|TRBV27
TGTGCCAGCAGTTCCTCTCTCGGGGGCACTGAAGCTTTCTTT
CASSSSLGGTEAFF
>TRBJ2-2|TRBD2|.|TRBV19
TGTGCCAGTAGCAGTGGCGGGGGGGCGTACACCGGGGAGCTGTTTTTT
CASSSGGGAYTGELFF
>TRBJ1-6|TRBD1|once|TRBV7-8
TGTGCCAGCAGCGCCTACAGGGGGTCACCCCTCCACTTT
CASSAYRGSPLHF
>TRBJ1-1|TRBD1|.|TRBV4-1
TGCGCCAGCAGCCAAGCAGGACAGGGTGGTACTGAAGCTTTCTTT
CASSQAGQGGTEAFF
>TRBJ1-5|.|.|TRBV11-2
TGTGCCAGCAGCTTCAGCGCGTATAGCAATCAGCCCCAGCATTTT
CASSFSAYSNQPQHF
>TRBJ2-3|.|.|TRBV11-2
TGTGCCAGCAGCCCCCCGGGGGTTGCAGATACGCAGTATTTT
CASSPPGVADTQYF
>TRBJ2-3|TRBD2|.|TRBV7-8
TGTGCCAGCAGCCTTGGGCTAGCGGGGGGAAGAACAGATACGCAGTATTTT
CASSLGLAGGRTDTQYF